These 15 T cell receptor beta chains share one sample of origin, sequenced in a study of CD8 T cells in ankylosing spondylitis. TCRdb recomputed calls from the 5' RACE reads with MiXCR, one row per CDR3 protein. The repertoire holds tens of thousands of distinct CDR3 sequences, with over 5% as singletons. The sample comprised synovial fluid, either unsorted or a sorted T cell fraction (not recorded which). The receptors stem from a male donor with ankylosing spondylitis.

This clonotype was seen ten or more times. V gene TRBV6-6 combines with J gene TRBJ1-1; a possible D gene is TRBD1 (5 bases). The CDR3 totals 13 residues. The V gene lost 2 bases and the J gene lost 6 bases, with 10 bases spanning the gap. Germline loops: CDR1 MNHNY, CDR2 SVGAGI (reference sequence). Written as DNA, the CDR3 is TGTGCCAGCAGTTACATAGGGGCTTCTGAAGCTTTCTTT. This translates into CASSYIGASEAFF.

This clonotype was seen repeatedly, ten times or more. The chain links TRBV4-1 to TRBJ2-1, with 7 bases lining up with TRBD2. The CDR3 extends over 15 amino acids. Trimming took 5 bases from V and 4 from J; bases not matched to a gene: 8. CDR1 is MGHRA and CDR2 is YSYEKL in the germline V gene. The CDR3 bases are TGCGCCAGCAGCAGAAGTGAGCGGGAATACAATGAGCAGTTCTTC. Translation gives CASSRSEREYNEQFF.

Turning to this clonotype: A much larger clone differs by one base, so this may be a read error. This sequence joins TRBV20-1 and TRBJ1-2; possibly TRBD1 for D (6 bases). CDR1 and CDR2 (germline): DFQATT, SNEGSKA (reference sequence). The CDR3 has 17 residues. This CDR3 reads CSGRERDGTRGYYGYTF. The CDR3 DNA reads TGCAGTGGTAGAGAGAGGGACGGGACAAGGGGCTACTATGGCTACACCTTC.

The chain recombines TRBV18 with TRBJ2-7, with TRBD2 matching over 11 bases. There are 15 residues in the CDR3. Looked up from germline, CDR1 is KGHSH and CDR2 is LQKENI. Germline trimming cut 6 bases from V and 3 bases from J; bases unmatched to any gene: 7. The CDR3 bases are TGTGCCAGCTCTCCTAGCGGGAGGCCCCGCTACGAGCAGTACTTC. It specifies CASSPSGRPRYEQYF. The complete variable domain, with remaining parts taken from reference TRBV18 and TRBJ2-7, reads NAGVMQNPRHLVRRRGQEARLRCSPMKGHSHVYWYRQLPEEGLKFMVYLQKENIIDESGMPKERFSAEFPKEGPSILRIQQVVRGDSAAYFCASSPSGRPRYEQYFGPGTRLTVT.

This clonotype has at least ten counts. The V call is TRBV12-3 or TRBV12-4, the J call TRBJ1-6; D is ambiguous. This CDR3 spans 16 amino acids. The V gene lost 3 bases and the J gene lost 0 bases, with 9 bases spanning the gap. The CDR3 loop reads CASSLAGYSYNSPLHF. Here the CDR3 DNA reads TGTGCCAGCAGTTTGGCAGGTTACTCCTATAATTCACCCCTCCACTTT.

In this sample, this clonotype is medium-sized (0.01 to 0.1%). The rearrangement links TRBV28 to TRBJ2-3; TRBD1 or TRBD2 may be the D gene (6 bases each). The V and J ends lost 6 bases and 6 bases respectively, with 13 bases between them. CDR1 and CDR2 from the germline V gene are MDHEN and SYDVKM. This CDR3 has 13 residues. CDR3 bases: TGTGCCAGCAGCGAGGGGGGAGGTGATACGCAGTATTTT. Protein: CASSEGGGDTQYF.

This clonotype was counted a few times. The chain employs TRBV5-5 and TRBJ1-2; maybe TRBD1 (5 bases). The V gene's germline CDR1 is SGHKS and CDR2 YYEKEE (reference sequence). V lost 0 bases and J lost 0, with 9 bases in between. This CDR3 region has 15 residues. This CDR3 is CASSLAGAANYGYTF. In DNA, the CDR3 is TGTGCCAGCAGCTTGGCCGGGGCAGCTAACTATGGCTACACCTTC. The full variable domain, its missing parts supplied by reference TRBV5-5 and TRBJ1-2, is DAGVTQSPTHLIKTRGQQVTLRCSPISGHKSVSWYQQVLGQGPQFIFQYYEKEERGRGNFPDRFSARQFPNYSSELNVNALLLGDSALYLCASSLAGAANYGYTFGSGTRLTVV.

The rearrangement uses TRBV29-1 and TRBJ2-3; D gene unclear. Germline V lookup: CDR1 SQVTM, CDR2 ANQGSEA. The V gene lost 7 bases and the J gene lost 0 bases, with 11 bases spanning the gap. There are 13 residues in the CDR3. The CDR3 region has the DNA TGCAGCGCAGGACGACCCAGCACAGATACGCAGTATTTT. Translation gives CSAGRPSTDTQYF.

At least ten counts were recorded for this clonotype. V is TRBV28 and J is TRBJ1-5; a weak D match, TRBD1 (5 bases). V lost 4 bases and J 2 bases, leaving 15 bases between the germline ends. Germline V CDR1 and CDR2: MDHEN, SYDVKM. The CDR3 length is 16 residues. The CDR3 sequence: CASSSRDGSGNQPQHF. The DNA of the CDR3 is TGTGCCAGCAGTTCTAGGGACGGGTCGGGCAATCAGCCCCAGCATTTT.

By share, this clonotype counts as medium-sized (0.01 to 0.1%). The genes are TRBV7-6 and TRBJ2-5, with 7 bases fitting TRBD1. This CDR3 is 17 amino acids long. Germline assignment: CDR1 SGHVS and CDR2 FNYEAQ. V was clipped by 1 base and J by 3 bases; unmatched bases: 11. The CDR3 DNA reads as TGTGCCAGCAGCTTAGACGACCCGACAGGGACAAAAGAGACCCAGTACTTC. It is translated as CASSLDDPTGTKETQYF.

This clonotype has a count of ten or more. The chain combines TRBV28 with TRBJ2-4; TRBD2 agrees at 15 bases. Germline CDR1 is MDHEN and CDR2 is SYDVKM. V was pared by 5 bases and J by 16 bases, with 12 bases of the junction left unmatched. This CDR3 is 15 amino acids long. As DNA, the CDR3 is TGTGCCAGCAGTACCGCCGGGACTAGCGGGAGGTCTCCCTACTTC. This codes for CASSTAGTSGRSPYF. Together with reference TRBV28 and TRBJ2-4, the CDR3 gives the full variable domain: DVKVTQSSRYLVKRTGEKVFLECVQDMDHENMFWYRQDPGLGLRLIYFSYDVKMKEKGDIPEGYSVSREKKERFSLILESASTNQTSMYLCASSTAGTSGRSPYFGAGTRLSVL.

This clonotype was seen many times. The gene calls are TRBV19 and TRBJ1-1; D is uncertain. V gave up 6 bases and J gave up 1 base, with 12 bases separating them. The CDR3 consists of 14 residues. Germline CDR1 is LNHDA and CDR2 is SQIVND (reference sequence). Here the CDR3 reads CASSRGETNTEAFF. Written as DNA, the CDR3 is TGTGCCAGTAGCCGGGGAGAAACGAACACTGAAGCTTTCTTT.

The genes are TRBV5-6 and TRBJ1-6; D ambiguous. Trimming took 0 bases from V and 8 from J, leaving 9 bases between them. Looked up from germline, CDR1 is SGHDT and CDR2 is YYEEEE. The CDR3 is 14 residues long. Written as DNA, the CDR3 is TGTGCCAGCAGCTTGGTAACGGGAGATTCACCCCTCCACTTT. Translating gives CASSLVTGDSPLHF.

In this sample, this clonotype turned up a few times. CDR3 sequence reads: CASSEYGRTEAFF. CDR3 sequence (DNA): TGTGCCAGCAGTGAATACGGAAGAACTGAAGCTTTCTTT. The genes are TRBV25-1 and TRBJ1-1, with D unresolved. The CDR3 loop spans 13 amino acids. Per germline, CDR1 MGHDK and CDR2 SYGVNS. V shed 0 bases and J shed 5 bases, with 7 bases lying between them.

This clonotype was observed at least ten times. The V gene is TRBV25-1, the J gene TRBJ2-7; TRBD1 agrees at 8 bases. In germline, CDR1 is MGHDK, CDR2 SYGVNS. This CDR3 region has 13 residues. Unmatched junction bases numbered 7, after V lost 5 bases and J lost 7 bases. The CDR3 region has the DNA TGTGCCAGCAGTCCCAGGGGGCATGGTGAGCAGTACTTC. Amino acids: CASSPRGHGEQYF.